Below, 26 T cell receptor beta chains from the same sample are listed, as sequenced in a study of cytomegalovirus exposure and HLA in healthy donors. This PCR relied on a set of 60 Vbeta primers and 13 Jbeta primers. Libraries were prepared by immunoSEQ multiplex PCR; TCRdb keeps only in-frame clonotypes and omits some of them. The table shows approximately 140,000 clones, with just over 70% occurring only once. Specimen: PBMCs. The receptors were gathered from an older woman in good health and CMV-seropositive.

This clone was counted between two and nine times. The chain has TRBV9 and TRBJ1-1; TRBD1 matches 8 bases. This CDR3 spans 15 amino acids. The germline CDR1 and CDR2 sequences are SGDLS and YYNGEE. Trimming cost V 3 bases and J 0 bases; bases outside gene matches: 4. CDR3 in amino acids: CASSGQGNLNTEAFF. In nucleotides, the CDR3 is TGTGCCAGCAGCGGACAGGGGAACCTGAACACTGAAGCTTTCTTT. The variable domain in full, completed from reference TRBV9 and TRBJ1-1, reads DSGVTQTPKHLITATGQRVTLRCSPRSGDLSVYWYQQSLDQGLQFLIQYYNGEERAKGNILERFSAQQFPDLHSELNLSSLELGDSALYFCASSGQGNLNTEAFFGQGTRLTVV.

The V and J genes are TRBV13 and TRBJ2-5; a possible D gene is TRBD1 (5 bases). V gave up 3 bases and J gave up 5 bases, with 16 bases separating them. The CDR3 extends over 15 amino acids. From germline, CDR1 is PRHDT and CDR2 FYEKMQ (reference sequence). In DNA form, the CDR3 reads TGTGCCAGCAGCTTGAACAGGTTAACTGGGGAGACCCAGTACTTC. Amino acids: CASSLNRLTGETQYF.

The J gene is TRBJ1-6, the V gene TRBV6-4; D possibly corresponds to TRBD1 (5 bases). V was cut by 3 bases and J by 8 bases, with 11 bases left in between. This CDR3 region has 14 residues. Germline-derived CDR1 and CDR2 are MRHNA and SNTAGT. The CDR3 here is CASSEGQGDSPLHF. As DNA, the CDR3 is TGTGCCAGCAGTGAGGGCCAGGGCGATTCACCCCTCCACTTT.

J is TRBJ1-5 and V is TRBV9; TRBD1 matches 9 bases. CDR1 is SGDLS, CDR2 YYNGEE, per germline. The CDR3 sequence is 16 residues long. The V gene end was trimmed by 3 bases and the J gene end by 7 bases; junction bases not matched to a gene: 11. Here the CDR3 reads CASSAGRTGGFQPQHF. CDR3 DNA sequence: TGTGCCAGCAGCGCGGGGCGTACAGGGGGCTTCCAGCCCCAGCATTTT.

The chain is built from TRBV18 and TRBJ1-2; no clear D. Germline CDR1 is KGHSH and CDR2 is LQKENI. This CDR3 is 13 amino acids long. Trimming pared 3 bases from V and 3 bases from J, leaving 8 bases between. The CDR3 DNA reads as TGTGCCAGCTCACCGGGAGAAGACTATGGCTACACCTTC. Its translation: CASSPGEDYGYTF.

J is TRBJ1-5 and V is TRBV5-5; D is perhaps TRBD1 (5 bases). Per the germline V gene, CDR1 is SGHKS and CDR2 is YYEKEE (reference sequence). The ends were cut back, 0 bases at V and 1 base at J, with 14 bases in the middle. The length of the CDR3 is 17 residues. In DNA, the CDR3 is TGTGCCAGCAGCTTGGTCCCGTTAGGGGTGAGCAATCAGCCCCAGCATTTT. Translating it yields CASSLVPLGVSNQPQHF.

The chain has TRBV21-1 and TRBJ1-1; whether TRBD1, the table's D call, matches the DNA was not checked. TRBV21-1 is reported as a pseudogene. This CDR3 is 14 amino acids long. The CDR3 sequence: CASSKGGADTEAFF. The CDR3 coding sequence is TGTGCCAGCAGCAAAGGGGGCGCGGACACTGAAGCTTTCTTT.

This clone occurred a few times. This chain joins TRBV5-4 and TRBJ1-6, with D perhaps TRBD1 (5 bases). The germline V gene has CDR1 SGHNT and CDR2 YYREEE (reference sequence). Trimming removed 3 bases from V and 9 bases from J, with 16 bases in between. This CDR3 is 15 amino acids long. CDR3 sequence: CASSSAGRIPSPLHF. CDR3 DNA sequence: TGTGCCAGCAGCTCCGCGGGACGGATCCCTTCACCCCTCCACTTT.

This clone was seen only a few times. This chain uses TRBV5-1 with TRBJ1-2; perhaps TRBD1 as D (6 bases). V shed 3 bases and J shed 7 bases, with 13 bases lying between them. Germline V lookup: CDR1 SGHRS, CDR2 YFSETQ. This CDR3 is built from 13 residues. The CDR3 region has the DNA TGCGCCAGCAGCTCCGGGGGGCTAGGTGGCTACACCTTC. Translating it yields CASSSGGLGGYTF.

This clone has just a few counts. V is TRBV4-2 and J is TRBJ1-2; D uncertain. CDR1 LGHNA and CDR2 YNFKEQ come from the germline V gene. V was shortened by 1 base and J by 7 bases, with 4 bases between the two germline ends. The CDR3 contains 11 residues. DNA of the CDR3: TGTGCCAGCAGCCAAGCGAGTGGCTACACCTTC. This encodes CASSQASGYTF.

The chain couples TRBV6-5 to TRBJ2-7; 7 nucleotides align to TRBD1. J gave up 3 bases and V 2 bases, and 7 bases lay outside the gene matches. The V gene's germline CDR1 is MNHEY and CDR2 SVGAGI. This CDR3 region has 15 residues. The CDR3 coding sequence is TGTGCCAGCAGTTACGACAGGGACCCCTACTACGAGCAGTACTTC. Translated, it gives CASSYDRDPYYEQYF.

V and J are TRBV27 and TRBJ1-2, with a possible D match to TRBD1 (6 bases). Trimming cost V 3 bases and J 4 bases, with 15 bases left between them. CDR3 length equals 15 residues. Per the germline V gene, CDR1 is MNHEY and CDR2 is SMNVEV (reference sequence). The CDR3 sequence: CASSFSDRTLYGYTF. The CDR3 bases are TGTGCCAGCAGTTTTAGTGACAGGACCCTCTATGGCTACACCTTC.

This clone has more than one count but fewer than ten. CDR3 nucleotide sequence: TGTGCCAGCAGTATGTCAGAGCAGTTCTTC. It specifies CASSMSEQFF. The gene calls are TRBV6-1 and TRBJ2-1; D gene uncertain. V lost 5 bases, J lost 10 bases, and 6 bases lay in between. The CDR3 spans 10 residues. Germline V gene lookup returns CDR1 MNHNS and CDR2 SASEGT.

The V and J genes are TRBV28 and TRBJ1-5, with unresolved D. The V end lost 5 bases, the J end lost 4 bases, and 15 bases lay between the germline ends. The CDR3 consists of 15 residues. Germline CDR1 MDHEN, CDR2 SYDVKM. The CDR3 bases are TGTGCCAGCAGTCCCGCGGGGATACTAAATCAGCCCCAGCATTTT. Protein sequence: CASSPAGILNQPQHF.

Concerning this clone: Its ends do not fully match the called genes, so a read error is possible. The chain links TRBV10-2 to TRBJ2-1; D unresolved. CDR3 length: 12 amino acids. CDR1 is WSHSY and CDR2 is SAAADI in the germline V gene. CDR3 loop: CASSESMRKQFF. CDR3 coding DNA: TGCGCCAGCAGTGAGTCGATGAGGAAGCAATTCTTC.

The chain is built from TRBV19 and TRBJ2-2; the D gene is possibly TRBD1 (6 bases). Trimming stripped 11 bases from V and 6 bases from J, with 13 bases between. The CDR3 is 12 residues long. The germline V gene has CDR1 LNHDA and CDR2 SQIVND (reference sequence). CDR3 coding DNA: TGTGCCGGGGGCAGGGACCCCGGGGAGCTGTTTTTT. This codes for CAGGRDPGELFF. Full variable domain (outside the CDR3, taken from reference TRBV19 and TRBJ2-2): DGGITQSPKYLFRKEGQNVTLSCEQNLNHDAMYWYRQDPGQGLRLIYYSQIVNDFQKGDIAEGYSVSREKKESFPLTVTSAQKNPTAFYLCAGGRDPGELFFGEGSRLTVL.

The rearrangement links TRBV25-1 to TRBJ2-7; a possible D gene is TRBD2 (5 bases). Germline CDR1 reads MGHDK; CDR2 reads SYGVNS. The CDR3 sequence is 12 residues long. V was shortened by 9 bases and J by 10 bases, with 19 bases between the two germline ends. CDR3 residues: CASFPGSGPQYF. CDR3 nucleotides: TGTGCCAGTTTCCCGGGGTCAGGTCCCCAGTACTTC.

The chain couples TRBV6-5 to TRBJ1-2; 7 bases fit TRBD1. Germline CDR1 reads MNHEY; CDR2 reads SVGAGI. This CDR3 is built from 15 residues. V lost 1 base, J lost 5 bases, and 7 bases stayed unmatched. This chain's CDR3 is CASSYLTGRGYGYTF. Here the CDR3 DNA reads TGTGCCAGCAGTTACTTAACAGGCAGGGGGTATGGCTACACCTTC.

The V gene is TRBV7-3, the J gene TRBJ1-6; a weak D match, TRBD1 (5 bases). Germline lookup yields CDR1 SGHTA and CDR2 FQGTGA. This CDR3 region has 15 residues. Trimming took off 4 bases at V and 5 bases at J, with 12 bases between the two ends. The CDR3 nucleotides are TGTGCCAGCAGCTCCCTGGGGGGGGATAATTCACCCCTCCACTTT. Residues: CASSSLGGDNSPLHF.

This clone was recorded once. The CDR3 spells CASSSGVNQPQHF. For the CDR3, the DNA is TGTGCCAGCAGCTCCGGGGTTAATCAGCCCCAGCATTTT. V and J are TRBV11-1 and TRBJ1-5; D call uncertain. The CDR3 loop spans 13 amino acids. Germline CDR1 reads SGHAT; CDR2 reads FQDESV (reference sequence). Trimming pared 4 bases from V and 4 bases from J, leaving 8 bases between.

This chain joins TRBV13 and TRBJ1-1; TRBD1 might be the D (5 bases). Germline V gene sequence: CDR1 PRHDT, CDR2 FYEKMQ (reference sequence). This CDR3 has 12 amino acids. Trimming removed 5 bases from V and 4 bases from J, with 8 bases in between. This CDR3 is CASSPTVTEAFF. The CDR3 coding sequence is TGTGCCAGCAGCCCGACAGTCACTGAAGCTTTCTTT.

Only one count was recorded for this clone. The chain combines TRBV7-6 with TRBJ2-5; possibly TRBD2 for D (6 bases). The V gene lost 4 bases and the J gene lost 4 bases, with 10 bases spanning the gap. This CDR3 comprises 13 residues. Germline V lookup: CDR1 SGHVS, CDR2 FNYEAQ. The CDR3: CASSSGRLETQYF. The DNA of the CDR3 is TGTGCCAGCAGCTCCGGGAGATTAGAGACCCAGTACTTC.

This clone was detected a few times. This chain links TRBV29-1 with TRBJ2-5; 10 nucleotides align to TRBD1. The germline V gene has CDR1 SQVTM and CDR2 ANQGSEA. The length of the CDR3 is 16 residues. The V and J ends lost 6 bases and 1 base, in that order; junction bases with no gene match: 11. The CDR3 DNA reads as TGCAGCGTCGCCCCGGGGACAGGGGAGGCCCAAGAGACCCAGTACTTC. Translating gives CSVAPGTGEAQETQYF.

The chain carries TRBV14 and TRBJ2-3; 8 bases are a match to TRBD2. After removal of 0 bases from V and 11 bases from J, the junction contained 4 bases not matched to a gene. The CDR3 consists of 13 residues. Germline V CDR1 and CDR2: SGHDN, FVKESK. CDR3 region: CASSQEAGGEQYF. The CDR3 DNA sequence: TGTGCCAGCAGCCAAGAGGCGGGGGGCGAGCAGTATTTT.

V usage is TRBV4-1 and J usage is TRBJ1-5; unclear D gene. This CDR3 has 14 amino acids. The V gene's germline CDR1 is MGHRA and CDR2 YSYEKL. V lost 1 base and J 7 bases, leaving 11 bases between the germline ends. CDR3 protein: CASSQGVAGQPQHF. DNA for the CDR3: TGCGCCAGCAGCCAAGGAGTGGCGGGGCAGCCCCAGCATTTT.

The chain has TRBV27 and TRBJ2-2; a possible D gene is TRBD2 (6 bases). Trimming left V 3 bases short and J 6 bases short, with 8 bases between. CDR3 size: 13 residues. In germline, CDR1 is MNHEY, CDR2 SMNVEV (reference sequence). CDR3 loop: CASSFGGAGELFF. CDR3 DNA: TGTGCCAGCAGTTTCGGCGGGGCCGGGGAGCTGTTTTTT.